This T cell receptor (beta chain) appears in the sequencing data of a study of identical twins. Study-wide results and caveats: Models predicted less out-of-frame TCR alpha sharing in monozygotic twins than was found.

TCRdb used MiXCR to reprocess the 5' RACE reads, holding one entry per CDR3 protein. This sample has about 720,000 distinct CDR3 sequences, with over 8.5% found just once. The V end lost 1 base, the J end lost 3 bases, and 9 bases lay between the germline ends. CDR3 length equals 15 residues. Germline V gene data show CDR1 as ENHRY and CDR2 as SYGVKD. This clonotype has a count of ten or more. Antigen unknown. These data also formed part of another study, on yellow fever vaccine responses in identical twins.

V is TRBV10-3 and J is TRBJ2-2; D ambiguous. This clonotype originated in a young woman in good health. The sample comprised PBMCs. The CDR3 bases are TGTGCCATCAGTGAGTTGATACCCGACACCGGGGAGCTGTTTTTT. It encodes CAISELIPDTGELFF.